A selection of T cell receptor beta chains follows, all from one sample in a study of blood T cell repertoires in COVID-19. This table comes from immunoSEQ multiplex PCR, and its TCRdb copy is limited to in-frame clones, with some not included. The sample contains around 230,000 clones, roughly 83% of which appear only once. The specimen was peripheral blood. These receptors originate from a man in his forties with acute or convalescent COVID-19. CDR3s include the opening cysteine and the closing phenylalanine or tryptophan. The D gene is left open where the match is weak. Clone size is given for some rows only: seen once, a few or many times, or a class if the clone is expanded.

>TRBV7-3|NA|NA|TRBJ1-1
TGTGCCAGCAGCAATTCCCCGGACACTGAAGCTTTCTTT
CASSNSPDTEAFF
>TRBV7-9|NA|NA|TRBJ2-3
TGTGCCAGCAGCAATCTCCCGGGAAAACGCACAGATACGCAGTATTTT
CASSNLPGKRTDTQYF
>TRBV7-2|NA|NA|TRBJ2-7
TGTGCCAGCAGCTTAGTTGGGGTCGGGAGCTACGAGCAGTACTTC
CASSLVGVGSYEQYF
>TRBV12-3/TRBV12-4|NA|NA|TRBJ1-5
TGTGCCAGCAGGCAGGGTGCCTGGCAGCCCCAGCATTTT
CASRQGAWQPQHF
>TRBV10-3|NA|TRBD1|TRBJ1-1
TGTGCCATCTCAGCGGACAGGGGAGGCACTGAAGCTTTCTTT
CAISADRGGTEAFF
>TRBV9|once|TRBD1|TRBJ1-1
TGTGCCAGCAGCCAACAGGGGGCTGGCACTGAAGCTTTCTTT
CASSQQGAGTEAFF
>TRBV6-5|NA|TRBD1|TRBJ1-5
TGTGCCAGCAGAACAGACAGGGTCGGCAATCAGCCCCAGCATTTT
CASRTDRVGNQPQHF
>TRBV19|few|NA|TRBJ1-2
TGTGCCAGTACCATCGTCTCGGGGGACTATGGCTACACCTTC
CASTIVSGDYGYTF
>TRBV7-9|NA|TRBD1|TRBJ1-2
TGTGCCAGCAGCTTTGGGACAGTAGTTGGCTACACCTTC
CASSFGTVVGYTF
>TRBV29-1|NA|NA|TRBJ1-1
TGCAGCGTTCAACCCGACGGGAGCACTGAAGCTTTCTTT
CSVQPDGSTEAFF
>TRBV6-1|NA|TRBD1|TRBJ1-1
TGTGCCAGCAGTGAATTAACAGGGGGAAAAACTGAAGCTTTCTTT
CASSELTGGKTEAFF
>TRBV5-1|NA|NA|TRBJ1-1
TGCGCCAGCAGCTTGGAAGTAACAGGGAACACTGAAGCTTTCTTT
CASSLEVTGNTEAFF
>TRBV19|NA|NA|TRBJ1-1
TGTGCCAGTATCAACCAGGGAGGAAGAAATGAAGCTTTCTTT
CASINQGGRNEAFF
>TRBV29-1|NA|NA|TRBJ1-2
TGCAGCGTTGCTGACAGCAACTATGGCTACACCTTC
CSVADSNYGYTF
>TRBV6-2/TRBV6-3|NA|TRBD1|TRBJ1-2
TGTGCCAGCAGCCCCTCGGGGACAGGGTATGGCTACACCTTC
CASSPSGTGYGYTF
>TRBV7-2|NA|TRBD2|TRBJ2-1
TGTGCCAGCAGCTTAGCGACACTAGCGGGGAATAAGGAGCAGTTCTTC
CASSLATLAGNKEQFF
>TRBV6-5|NA|TRBD1|TRBJ1-2
TGTGCCAGCAGGGGAAACAGGGGCGGGGATGGCTACACCTTC
CASRGNRGGDGYTF
>TRBV7-9|NA|TRBD1|TRBJ1-6
TGTGCCAGCAGCTTAGCAGGCAGGGGGAGTCATTCACCCCTCCACTTT
CASSLAGRGSHSPLHF
>TRBV5-5|NA|NA|TRBJ2-1
TGTGCCAGCAGCCAGAGGAATGAGCAGTTCTTC
CASSQRNEQFF
>TRBV27|NA|TRBD1|TRBJ1-2
TGTGCCAGCAGTTTATATTCGACAGGGAATGGCTACACCTTC
CASSLYSTGNGYTF
>TRBV4-1|once|NA|TRBJ2-5
TGCGCCAGCAGCCAAGACCGGGTCCAAGAGACCCAGTACTTC
CASSQDRVQETQYF
>TRBV3-1/TRBV3-2|NA|NA|TRBJ2-3
TGTGCCAGCAGCCAAGATAGATCAACCACAGATACGCAGTATTTT
CASSQDRSTTDTQYF
>TRBV5-1|NA|NA|TRBJ1-1
TGCGCCAGCAGCGTACTACAGGGCCTCGACACTGAAGCTTTCTTT
CASSVLQGLDTEAFF
>TRBV11-3|NA|TRBD2|TRBJ2-5
TGTGCCAGCAGCTTAGATCCACTAGCGGGAGTAGAGACCCAGTACTTC
CASSLDPLAGVETQYF
>TRBV2|NA|TRBD1|TRBJ1-6
TGTGCCAGCAGGATTGGGACAGTAAATTCACCCCTCCACTTT
CASRIGTVNSPLHF
>TRBV6-1|NA|TRBD1|TRBJ2-2
TGTGCCAGCAGTGAGGGACAGGGCTGGGGGGAGCTGTTTTTT
CASSEGQGWGELFF
>TRBV6-5|NA|NA|TRBJ2-7
TGTGCCAGCAGTTACGCCAGCGGCTGGGGCTACGAGCAGTACTTC
CASSYASGWGYEQYF
>TRBV18|NA|TRBD1|TRBJ1-5
TGTGCCAGCTCACAAGGACAGGGTATCCAGCCCCAGCATTTT
CASSQGQGIQPQHF
>TRBV10-3|NA|NA|TRBJ1-1
TGTGCCATCAGCGACAGCTACACTGAAGCTTTCTTT
CAISDSYTEAFF
>TRBV5-6|NA|NA|TRBJ1-2
TGTGCCAGCAGCTTCGTAGGGATAGGGGATGGCTACACCTTC
CASSFVGIGDGYTF
>TRBV5-1|NA|NA|TRBJ2-7
TGCGCCAGCAGCTTGTCACGAGGCCACAAGCAGTACTTC
CASSLSRGHKQYF
>TRBV5-1|NA|TRBD1|TRBJ2-7
TGCGCCAGCAGCTTCGGACAGGGGGCGGGGGAGCAGTACTTC
CASSFGQGAGEQYF
>TRBV11-3|once|NA|TRBJ2-1
TGTGCCAGCAGCTTAGGCTGGGAAGGGGTGGAAGGGTTAGGTGAGCAGTTCTTC
CASSLGWEGVEGLGEQFF
>TRBV4-3|NA|NA|TRBJ2-2
TGCGCCAGCAGCCAAGACGGGACTGTGAAAACCGGGGAGCTGTTTTTT
CASSQDGTVKTGELFF
>TRBV6-1|NA|NA|TRBJ1-6
TGTGCCAGCAGTGAAGTCAGAAACTATAATTCACCCCTCCACTTT
CASSEVRNYNSPLHF
>TRBV10-1|NA|TRBD2|TRBJ2-1
TGCGCCACCCCGCCGTTAGCGGGAGCGGTCTACAATGAGCAGTTCTTC
CATPPLAGAVYNEQFF
>TRBV4-1|NA|TRBD1|TRBJ2-7
TGCGCCAGCCGCGAGGGGACAGGGGGCAGCGAGCAGTACTTC
CASREGTGGSEQYF
>TRBV14|NA|TRBD1|TRBJ1-5
TGTGCCAGCAGCCCTATGGGACAGGGGGGAAATCAGCCCCAGCATTTT
CASSPMGQGGNQPQHF
>TRBV5-4|NA|TRBD1|TRBJ1-4
TGTGCCAGCAGCTGGGGCGGAGACAGGGATTATGAAAAACTGTTTTTT
CASSWGGDRDYEKLFF
>TRBV11-2|NA|TRBD1|TRBJ1-6
TGTGCCAGCAGACATTACAGGGGGAGCTCCTATAATTCACCCCTCCACTTT
CASRHYRGSSYNSPLHF
>TRBV13|NA|TRBD2|TRBJ2-5
TGTGCCAGCAGCTCGAGGGGTGTTGCTAGCGGGAATTGGGAGACCCAGTACTTC
CASSSRGVASGNWETQYF
>TRBV4-1|NA|NA|TRBJ2-7
TGCGCCAGCAGCCAAGTCGCCTTCGGCTCCTACGAGCAGTACTTC
CASSQVAFGSYEQYF